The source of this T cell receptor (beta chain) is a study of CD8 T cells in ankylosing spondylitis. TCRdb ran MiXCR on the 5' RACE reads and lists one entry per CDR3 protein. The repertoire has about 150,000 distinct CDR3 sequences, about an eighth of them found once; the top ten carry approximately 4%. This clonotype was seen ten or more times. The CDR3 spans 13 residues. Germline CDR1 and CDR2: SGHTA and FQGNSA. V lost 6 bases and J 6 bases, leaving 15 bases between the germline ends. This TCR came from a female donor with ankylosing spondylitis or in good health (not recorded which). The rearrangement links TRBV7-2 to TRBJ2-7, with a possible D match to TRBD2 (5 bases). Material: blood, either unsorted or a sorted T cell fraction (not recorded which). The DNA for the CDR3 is TGTGCCAGCAGTACAGAGAGGGCCTCCGAGCAGTACTTC. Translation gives CASSTERASEQYF. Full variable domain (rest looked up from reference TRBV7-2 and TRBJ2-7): GAGVSQSPSNKVTEKGKDVELRCDPISGHTALYWYRQSLGQGLEFLIYFQGNSAPDKSGLPSDRFSAERTGGSVSTLTIQRTQQEDSAVYLCASSTERASEQYFGPGTRLTVT.